This T cell receptor (beta chain) was identified during a study of PD-L1 blockade in urothelial cancer. Data came from immunoSEQ multiplex PCR; TCRdb stores just in-frame clones and leaves some out. The data contain fewer than 45,000 clones, more than 70% of them seen just once; the ten biggest clones take up 20% to 25%. Time point in this sample: pretreatment peripheral blood. Material: PBMCs, obtained around atezolizumab (anti-PD-L1) treatment. The receptor comes from a donor aged 40 or over with urothelial cancer.

DNA of the CDR3: TGTGCCAGCAGTTACTCCTACAGGGACTATGGCTACACCTTC. Translation gives CASSYSYRDYGYTF. This chain uses TRBV6-5 with TRBJ1-2; D may be TRBD1 (6 bases). The CDR3 has 14 amino acids. V gave up 0 bases and J gave up 3 bases, with 8 bases separating them. In germline, CDR1 is MNHEY, CDR2 SVGAGI.